Listed here are 12 T cell receptor beta chains from one sample, sequenced in a study of T cell responses to AZD1222 COVID-19 vaccine (dated by TCRdb to 2020 to 2023). Per the publication, the time point label means: about 28 days (+/-7) after the second vaccine dose. The library relied on the immunoSEQ multiplex PCR assay. TCRdb took this table from immuneACCESS and kept in-frame rearrangements with V and J called. Such tables lack part of the clones; where checked against another copy, unresolved V genes explain under half of the gap, and the rest is unexplained. In all, the sample holds about 91,000 clones, and roughly nine tenths of those were seen once. About 3.4% of the sample is in the top ten clones. This specimen consisted of peripheral blood, obtained 28 days after the second AZD1222 dose. The receptor set was obtained from an adult who received the AZD1222 COVID-19 vaccine.

The chain links TRBV27 to TRBJ1-6; 8 nucleotides align to TRBD1. The CDR3 runs to 15 residues. Germline CDR1 MNHEY, CDR2 SMNVEV (reference sequence). The trim removed 6 bases at V and 7 bases at J, leaving 8 bases unmatched. The CDR3 DNA reads as TGTGCCAGCAGCTCTGAGGGACAGGCGAATTCACCCCTCCACTTT. It encodes CASSSEGQANSPLHF.

The V call is TRBV4-1, the J call TRBJ1-5; D is uncertain. Trimming cost V 4 bases and J 5 bases, with 12 bases left between them. Germline V gene sequence: CDR1 MGHRA, CDR2 YSYEKL. The CDR3 spans 14 residues. The chain's CDR3 is CASSPLGYDQPQHF. CDR3 DNA: TGCGCCAGCAGCCCCCTGGGTTACGATCAGCCCCAGCATTTT.

V gene TRBV7-8 combines with J gene TRBJ2-7; D is ambiguous. Germline lookup yields CDR1 SGHVS and CDR2 FQNEAQ. V was clipped by 5 bases and J by 0 bases, with 14 bases between them. There are 15 residues in the CDR3. CDR3 nucleotide sequence: TGTGCCAGCAGCCCAGCTCCTACAAGCTCCTACGAGCAGTACTTC. Protein sequence: CASSPAPTSSYEQYF.

The CDR3, as DNA: TGTGCCAGCAGTGAGGCATTGGGTAATGAAAAACTGTTTTTT. Protein sequence: CASSEALGNEKLFF. The V call is TRBV2, the J call TRBJ1-4; D call uncertain. The CDR3 has 14 residues. Trimming removed 3 bases at V and 4 bases at J, with 9 bases between. CDR1 and CDR2 (germline): SNHLY, FYNNEI. Combining the CDR3 with reference TRBV2 and TRBJ1-4 gives the whole variable domain EPEVTQTPSHQVTQMGQEVILRCVPISNHLYFYWYRQILGQKVEFLVSFYNNEISEKSEIFDDQFSVERPDGSNFTLKIRSTKLEDSAMYFCASSEALGNEKLFFGSGTQLSVL.

This rearrangement joins TRBV5-1 to TRBJ1-3; no clear D gene. Germline values: CDR1 SGHRS, CDR2 YFSETQ. Between the trimmed V and J ends, which lost 1 base and 0 bases, there was a span of 8 bases. This CDR3 has 15 residues. CDR3 region: CASSLRAGSGNTIYF. The CDR3 bases are TGCGCCAGCAGCTTGAGGGCAGGCTCTGGAAACACCATATATTTT.

This chain connects TRBV19 to TRBJ2-5, with 7 nucleotides matching TRBD2. Germline V gives CDR1 LNHDA, CDR2 SQIVND (reference sequence). The ends lost 3 bases at V and 7 bases at J; junction bases unmatched: 14. The CDR3 has 16 amino acids. The CDR3 loop is CASSIGSGSGGGTQYF. In DNA, the CDR3 is TGTGCCAGTAGTATTGGTAGCGGGTCCGGTGGGGGGACCCAGTACTTC.

V gene TRBV30 combines with J gene TRBJ1-2; the match to TRBD1 covers 9 bases. The length of the CDR3 is 15 residues. V lost 1 base and J lost 2; bases outside the gene matches: 5. Germline V gene data show CDR1 as GTSNPN and CDR2 as SVGIG (reference sequence). CDR3 protein: CAWSDPGQGNYGYTF. Written as DNA, the CDR3 is TGTGCCTGGAGTGACCCGGGACAGGGAAACTATGGCTACACCTTC. The variable domain in full, completed from reference TRBV30 and TRBJ1-2, reads SQTIHQWPATLVQPVGSPLSLECTVEGTSNPNLYWYRQAAGRGLQLLFYSVGIGQISSEVPQNLSASRPQDRQFILSSKKLLLSDSGFYLCAWSDPGQGNYGYTFGSGTRLTVV.

The V and J genes are TRBV6-7 and TRBJ1-1; a possible D gene is TRBD1 (6 bases). TRBV6-7 is flagged as an ORF with uncertain function. The V and J ends lost 9 bases and 0 bases respectively, with 26 bases between them. This CDR3 comprises 18 residues. CDR3 coding DNA: TGTGCCAGAAGAAATCCTCTGACAGGCCCCTATATGAACACTGAAGCTTTCTTT. This encodes CARRNPLTGPYMNTEAFF.

The V call is TRBV5-4, the J call TRBJ2-1; D unresolved. This CDR3 is built from 12 residues. Germline CDR1 is SGHNT and CDR2 is YYREEE (reference sequence). The germline V and J ends were trimmed by 3 bases and 5 bases, with 6 bases remaining between them. The CDR3 loop is CASSSEDNEQFF. The CDR3 coding sequence is TGTGCCAGCAGCTCCGAAGACAATGAGCAGTTCTTC.

This chain uses TRBV12-3 or TRBV12-4 with TRBJ2-3; D remains ambiguous. This CDR3 is 11 amino acids long. Trimming shortened V by 2 bases and J by 6 bases, and 3 bases separated the two germline ends. CDR3 amino acids: CASSLSDTQYF. CDR3 nucleotide sequence: TGTGCCAGCAGTTTAAGTGATACGCAGTATTTT.

This chain connects TRBV19 to TRBJ1-4; 9 nucleotides align to TRBD1. V lost 6 bases to trimming and J lost 10 bases; unmatched junction nucleotides: 15. CDR1 is LNHDA, CDR2 SQIVND, per germline (reference sequence). The CDR3 runs to 16 residues. This CDR3 is CASRGSGQGKGGKLFF. As DNA, the CDR3 is TGTGCCAGTAGGGGCTCCGGACAGGGGAAAGGGGGAAAACTGTTTTTT.

V is TRBV9 and J is TRBJ2-2; tentative D call: TRBD1 (6 bases). V dropped 0 bases and J dropped 6 bases, with 18 bases sitting between them. The CDR3 loop spans 17 amino acids. CDR1 is SGDLS, CDR2 YYNGEE, per germline. In nucleotides, the CDR3 is TGTGCCAGCAGCGTAGCCGACTGGGCAGGGGTTGCCGGGGAGCTGTTTTTT. It is translated as CASSVADWAGVAGELFF.